This TCR beta chain is drawn from a study of T cell responses to AZD1222 COVID-19 vaccine. Study findings and constraints: Sampled repertoires all dated from after the peak T cell response. White British donors predominated, females outnumbered males, and clonal diversity was possibly underestimated.

The repertoire was sequenced with immunoSEQ multiplex PCR; TCRdb's copy has only in-frame clones and lacks some. The sample consists of some 140,000 clones, approximately 92% of them appearing once. A remark on this clone: The antigen is unknown.

Germline assignment: CDR1 MNHEY and CDR2 SMNVEV (reference sequence). This CDR3 has 20 residues. V lost 1 base, J lost 6 bases, and 23 bases stayed unmatched. The sequencing here drew on peripheral blood, taken 28 days after the second AZD1222 dose. The sequence was obtained from an adult who received the AZD1222 COVID-19 vaccine. The rearrangement links TRBV27 to TRBJ1-2; TRBD1 aligns across 7 bases. This chain's CDR3 is CASSLLSSQIQWTGRNGYTF. CDR3 coding DNA: TGTGCCAGCAGTTTATTGTCCTCCCAAATTCAGTGGACAGGCCGAAATGGCTACACCTTC.